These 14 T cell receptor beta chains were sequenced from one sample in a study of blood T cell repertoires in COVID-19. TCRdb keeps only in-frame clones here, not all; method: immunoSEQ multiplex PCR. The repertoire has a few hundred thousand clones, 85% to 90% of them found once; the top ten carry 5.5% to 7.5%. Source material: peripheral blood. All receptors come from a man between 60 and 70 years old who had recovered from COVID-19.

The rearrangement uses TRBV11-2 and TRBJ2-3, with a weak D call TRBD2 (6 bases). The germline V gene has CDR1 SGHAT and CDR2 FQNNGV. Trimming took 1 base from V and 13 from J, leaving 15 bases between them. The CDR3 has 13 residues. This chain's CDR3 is CASSLAGLPAKYF. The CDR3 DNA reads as TGTGCCAGCAGCTTAGCGGGACTCCCGGCCAAGTATTTT.

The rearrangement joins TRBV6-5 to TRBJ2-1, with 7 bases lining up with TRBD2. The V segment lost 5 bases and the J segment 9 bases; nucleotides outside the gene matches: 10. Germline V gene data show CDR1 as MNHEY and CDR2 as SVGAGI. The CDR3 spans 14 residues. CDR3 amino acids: CASSRDYRGGEQFF. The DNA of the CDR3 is TGTGCCAGCAGTCGGGACTACAGAGGTGGTGAGCAGTTCTTC.

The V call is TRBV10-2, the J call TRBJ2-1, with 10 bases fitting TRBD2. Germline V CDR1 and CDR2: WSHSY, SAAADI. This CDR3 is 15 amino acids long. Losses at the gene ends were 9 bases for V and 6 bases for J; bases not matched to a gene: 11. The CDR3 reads CASRIAGGSVNEQFF. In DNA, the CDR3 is TGCGCCAGTAGAATAGCGGGAGGAAGTGTCAATGAGCAGTTCTTC.

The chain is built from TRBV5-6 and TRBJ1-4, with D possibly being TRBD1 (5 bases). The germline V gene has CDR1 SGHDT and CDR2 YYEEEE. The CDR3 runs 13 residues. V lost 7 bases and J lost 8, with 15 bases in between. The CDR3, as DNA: TGTGCCAGCGGGAGGGGTACTGAAGAAAAACTGTTTTTT. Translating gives CASGRGTEEKLFF.

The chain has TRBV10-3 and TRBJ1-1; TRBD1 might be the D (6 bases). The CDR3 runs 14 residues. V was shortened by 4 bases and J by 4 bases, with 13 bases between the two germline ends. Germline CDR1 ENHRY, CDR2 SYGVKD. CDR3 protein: CAISGSTGSTEAFF. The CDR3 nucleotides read TGTGCCATCAGTGGTTCAACAGGGAGCACTGAAGCTTTCTTT.

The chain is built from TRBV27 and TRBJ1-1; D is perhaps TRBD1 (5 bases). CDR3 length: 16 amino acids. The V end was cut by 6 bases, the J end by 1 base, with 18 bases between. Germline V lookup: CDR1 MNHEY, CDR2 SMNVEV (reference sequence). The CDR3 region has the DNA TGTGCCAGCAGCCCGGCGGCAGTTAGGGGGAACACTGAAGCTTTCTTT. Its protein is CASSPAAVRGNTEAFF.

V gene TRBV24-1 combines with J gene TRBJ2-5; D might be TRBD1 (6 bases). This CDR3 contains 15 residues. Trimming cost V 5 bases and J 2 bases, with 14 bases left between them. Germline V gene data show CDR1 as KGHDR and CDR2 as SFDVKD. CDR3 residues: CATSAPVGGQETQYF. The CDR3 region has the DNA TGTGCCACCAGTGCCCCCGTAGGGGGACAAGAGACCCAGTACTTC.

CDR3 coding DNA: TGTGCTAGTGGTTTGGCCGGGACAGGGGACTATGGCTACACCTTC. This codes for CASGLAGTGDYGYTF. The chain joins TRBV12-5 to TRBJ1-2; 10 bases match TRBD1. The CDR3 totals 15 residues. V gave up 1 base and J gave up 3 bases; unmatched junction bases: 2. Germline V gene sequence: CDR1 LGHNT, CDR2 FRNRAP.

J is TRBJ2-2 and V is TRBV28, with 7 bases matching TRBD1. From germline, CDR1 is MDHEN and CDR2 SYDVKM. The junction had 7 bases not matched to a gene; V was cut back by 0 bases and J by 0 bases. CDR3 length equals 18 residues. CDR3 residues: CASSLWGQNPSNTGELFF. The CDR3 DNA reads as TGTGCCAGCAGTTTATGGGGACAGAACCCGTCGAACACCGGGGAGCTGTTTTTT.

DNA of the CDR3: TGCGCCAGCACCAGAGGGGGACTAGCGGGAGGGAAAGAGACCCAGTACTTC. Translating it yields CASTRGGLAGGKETQYF. The V gene is TRBV5-1, the J gene TRBJ2-5; 16 nucleotides line up with TRBD2. CDR1 and CDR2 from the germline V gene are SGHRS and YFSETQ. The CDR3 spans 17 residues. After removal of 6 bases from V and 3 bases from J, the junction contained 8 bases not matched to a gene.

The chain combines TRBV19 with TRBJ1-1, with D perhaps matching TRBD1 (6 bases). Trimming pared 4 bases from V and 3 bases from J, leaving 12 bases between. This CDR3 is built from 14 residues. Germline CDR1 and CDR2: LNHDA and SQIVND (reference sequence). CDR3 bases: TGTGCCAGTAGTAAACAGGGAAAGGACACTGAAGCTTTCTTT. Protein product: CASSKQGKDTEAFF.

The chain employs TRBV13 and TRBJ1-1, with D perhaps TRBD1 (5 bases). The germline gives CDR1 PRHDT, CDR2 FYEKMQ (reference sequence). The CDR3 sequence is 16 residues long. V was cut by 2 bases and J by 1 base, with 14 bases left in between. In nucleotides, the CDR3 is TGTGCCAGCAGCTTACGTACTCAGGGATGGAACACTGAAGCTTTCTTT. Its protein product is CASSLRTQGWNTEAFF. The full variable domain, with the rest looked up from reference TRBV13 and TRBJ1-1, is AAGVIQSPRHLIKEKRETATLKCYPIPRHDTVYWYQQGPGQDPQFLISFYEKMQSDKGSIPDRFSAQQFSDYHSELNMSSLELGDSALYFCASSLRTQGWNTEAFFGQGTRLTVV.

The CDR3 bases are TGTGCCACCAGTGACGCCGGGTATACCTACAATGAGCAGTTCTTC. Protein product: CATSDAGYTYNEQFF. This sequence joins TRBV24-1 and TRBJ2-1; D call uncertain. Germline-derived CDR1 and CDR2 are KGHDR and SFDVKD. V was clipped by 4 bases and J by 2 bases, with 11 bases between them. CDR3 length: 15 residues.

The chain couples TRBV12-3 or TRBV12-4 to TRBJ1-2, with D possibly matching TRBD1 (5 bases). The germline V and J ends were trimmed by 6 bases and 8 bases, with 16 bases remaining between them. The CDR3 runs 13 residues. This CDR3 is CASRARGLPGYTF. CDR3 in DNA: TGTGCCAGCAGAGCCCGGGGACTTCCAGGCTACACCTTC.